A selection of T cell receptor beta chains follows, all from one sample in a study of blood T cell repertoires in COVID-19. Clones were read by immunoSEQ multiplex PCR, and TCRdb kept only the in-frame ones, dropping some. This table holds about 43,000 clones, around four fifths found once. The sequencing sample was made of peripheral blood. These receptors were obtained from a woman at least 80 years old with acute or convalescent COVID-19. The CDR3 runs from the conserved cysteine through the conserved F or W. A D gene is named only where the DNA matches it firmly. Size is omitted from some rows. Given values are once, few, many or a class for expanded clones.

cdr3_aa cdr3_nt clone_size j_call d_call v_call
CASSFKQGLANEKLFF TGTGCCAGCAGTTTCAAACAGGGGCTTGCTAATGAAAAACTGTTTTTT - TRBJ1-4 TRBD1 TRBV27
CASSPRTGGDGYTF TGTGCCAGCAGCCCAAGGACAGGGGGGGATGGCTACACCTTC - TRBJ1-2 TRBD1 TRBV7-2
CASSRTGDVSNQPQHF TGTGCCAGCAGCCGGACAGGGGATGTAAGCAATCAGCCCCAGCATTTT - TRBJ1-5 TRBD1 TRBV5-6
CASSLALLDNEQFF TGTGCCAGCAGCTTAGCGCTTCTAGACAATGAGCAGTTCTTC - TRBJ2-1 - TRBV7-9
CASSSGSSYNSPLHF TGTGCCAGTAGTTCGGGGAGCTCCTATAATTCACCCCTCCACTTT - TRBJ1-6 - TRBV19
CATRGDSYEQYF TGTGCCACCCGGGGGGACTCCTACGAGCAGTACTTC - TRBJ2-7 TRBD2 TRBV24-1
CASLWGGGETQYF TGTGCCAGCCTATGGGGGGGAGGAGAGACCCAGTACTTC - TRBJ2-5 TRBD2 TRBV28
CASSFSGQETQYF TGTGCCAGCAGTTTTAGCGGCCAAGAGACCCAGTACTTC - TRBJ2-5 - TRBV7-2
CASIPGTGYFSNEKLFF TGTGCCAGCATACCTGGGACAGGGTACTTTTCTAATGAAAAACTGTTTTTT - TRBJ1-4 - TRBV21-1
CASNQDRNQPQHF TGTGCCAGCAACCAGGACAGAAATCAGCCCCAGCATTTT - TRBJ1-5 - TRBV6-5
CASMSALGGQPQHF TGTGCCAGCATGAGCGCATTGGGGGGTCAGCCCCAGCATTTT - TRBJ1-5 - TRBV28
CASSSSTGEETQYF TGTGCCAGCAGCTCCTCGACAGGAGAAGAGACCCAGTACTTC - TRBJ2-5 - TRBV6-5
CASTPTEPNTGELFF TGCGCCAGCACCCCGACAGAGCCTAACACCGGGGAGCTGTTTTTT - TRBJ2-2 - TRBV6-5
CASSPERRGELFF TGTGCCAGCTCACCAGAGAGACGCGGTGAACTGTTTTTT - TRBJ1-4 - TRBV18
CASSRPTGGNYGYTF TGTGCCAGCAGCCGACCTACAGGGGGCAACTATGGCTACACCTTC - TRBJ1-2 TRBD1 TRBV28
CASSFGAYQSTDTQYF TGTGCCAGCAGCTTTGGGGCGTACCAATCCACAGATACGCAGTATTTT - TRBJ2-3 - TRBV7-2
CASSLRGSLSGAPYEQYF TGTGCCAGCAGTTTACGGGGCAGCCTTAGCGGGGCCCCCTACGAGCAGTACTTC - TRBJ2-7 TRBD2 TRBV27
CASSQRGLRETQYF TGTGCCAGCAGCCAGCGGGGGTTGCGGGAGACCCAGTACTTC - TRBJ2-5 TRBD2 TRBV3-1/TRBV3-2
CASSYRDRGTEAFF TGTGCCAGCAGTTACCGGGACAGGGGAACTGAAGCTTTCTTT - TRBJ1-1 TRBD1 TRBV3-1/TRBV3-2
CASSFSGPYRGQPQHF TGTGCCAGCAGTTTCTCGGGACCCTACAGGGGTCAGCCCCAGCATTTT - TRBJ1-5 TRBD1 TRBV28
CASSLQDRVDNEQFF TGCGCCAGCAGCTTACAGGACAGGGTTGACAATGAGCAGTTCTTC - TRBJ2-1 TRBD1 TRBV5-1
CASSRRDRQETQYF TGTGCCAGCAGCCGGCGCGACAGGCAAGAGACCCAGTACTTC - TRBJ2-5 - TRBV3-1/TRBV3-2
CASSLGGGSTEAFF TGTGCCAGCAGCTTAGGGGGAGGGAGCACTGAAGCTTTCTTT - TRBJ1-1 - TRBV7-2
CASSPAYEQYF TGTGCCAGCAGTCCAGCCTACGAGCAGTACTTC once TRBJ2-7 - TRBV6-5
CATSERTGVVDTQYF TGTGCCACCAGTGAGAGGACAGGGGTAGTGGATACGCAGTATTTT - TRBJ2-3 TRBD1 TRBV24-1
CASRPGHRTGELFF TGTGCCAGCAGGCCGGGACACCGAACCGGGGAGCTGTTTTTT - TRBJ2-2 - TRBV6-5
CAWSPGQGYEQYF TGTGCCTGGTCGCCGGGACAGGGCTACGAGCAGTACTTC - TRBJ2-7 TRBD1 TRBV30
CASRLSRATEAFF TGTGCCAGCAGATTAAGTAGAGCCACTGAAGCTTTCTTT - TRBJ1-1 - TRBV7-3
CASMLEGNQPQHF TGTGCCAGCATGTTGGAGGGGAATCAGCCCCAGCATTTT once TRBJ1-5 - TRBV2
CASSQVLAGVYNEQFF TGTGCCAGCAGCCAGGTTCTAGCGGGGGTTTACAATGAGCAGTTCTTC few TRBJ2-1 TRBD2 TRBV14
CASSQGSLNYGYTF TGTGCCAGCAGCCAGGGCAGCCTAAACTATGGCTACACCTTC - TRBJ1-2 - TRBV3-1/TRBV3-2
CASSIGDRSNYGYTF TGTGCCAGTAGTATCGGGGACAGGAGTAACTATGGCTACACCTTC - TRBJ1-2 TRBD1 TRBV19
CASSGLSGGEAFF TGTGCCAGCAGCGGCTTGTCGGGGGGAGAAGCTTTCTTT - TRBJ1-1 - TRBV11-2
CASSLGLSPGESPLHF TGTGCCAGCAGTCTCGGCCTCTCGCCGGGGGAATCACCCCTCCACTTT - TRBJ1-6 - TRBV27
CSASPDRGGTEAFF TGCAGTGCTAGTCCCGACCGCGGGGGGACTGAAGCTTTCTTT - TRBJ1-1 - TRBV20-1
CASSSPGTGVMFSTDTQYF TGTGCCAGCAGCTCTCCGGGGACAGGGGTTATGTTTAGCACAGATACGCAGTATTTT - TRBJ2-3 TRBD1 TRBV7-2
CTSSQDWTNYNSPLHF TGCACCAGCAGCCAAGATTGGACAAACTATAATTCACCCCTCCACTTT - TRBJ1-6 - TRBV1
CASSLSSVPRGQRNQPQHF TGTGCCAGCAGCTTGTCCAGTGTTCCTAGGGGCCAGCGCAATCAGCCCCAGCATTTT - TRBJ1-5 - TRBV5-5
CASRGDSLYGYTF TGTGCCAGCAGAGGGGACAGTCTATATGGCTACACCTTC once TRBJ1-2 TRBD1 TRBV3-1/TRBV3-2
CASSRDSHNEQFF TGTGCCAGCTCAAGGGACAGCCACAATGAGCAGTTCTTC once TRBJ2-1 TRBD1 TRBV18
CASSVVANTEAFF TGTGCCAGCAGCGTAGTGGCGAACACTGAAGCTTTCTTT once TRBJ1-1 - TRBV9
CAWSALRGGNTIYF TGTGCCTGGAGTGCGCTTAGGGGTGGAAACACCATATATTTT once TRBJ1-3 - TRBV30
CASTPSGSNQPQHF TGTGCCAGTACCCCATCCGGTAGCAATCAGCCCCAGCATTTT - TRBJ1-5 - TRBV19
CASSQTGTGLRGSNQPQHF TGTGCCAGCAGCCAGACCGGGACAGGTCTCCGGGGGAGCAATCAGCCCCAGCATTTT - TRBJ1-5 TRBD1 TRBV3-1/TRBV3-2
CASSLLAEYEQYF TGCGCCAGCAGCTTGCTAGCGGAATACGAGCAGTACTTC few TRBJ2-7 TRBD2 TRBV5-1
CASSLGGQGENYGYTF TGTGCCAGCAGCTTAGGGGGACAGGGAGAAAACTATGGCTACACCTTC - TRBJ1-2 TRBD1 TRBV7-9
CASSLDGNSPLHF TGTGCCAGCAGCTTAGACGGGAATTCACCCCTCCACTTT - TRBJ1-6 - TRBV7-6
CASSLDGNEQYF TGTGCCAGCAGCTTGGATGGCAACGAGCAGTACTTC - TRBJ2-7 - TRBV5-4
CASRESAGITEAFF TGTGCCAGCAGAGAGAGCGCAGGGATAACTGAAGCTTTCTTT once TRBJ1-1 - TRBV6-5
CASSMTDNQPQHF TGTGCCAGTAGTATGACAGACAATCAGCCCCAGCATTTT - TRBJ1-5 - TRBV19
CAISEGAGSPLHF TGTGCCATCAGTGAGGGGGCTGGCTCACCCCTCCACTTT once TRBJ1-6 - TRBV10-3
CATSRATDTQYF TGTGCCACCAGCAGAGCAACAGATACGCAGTATTTT - TRBJ2-3 - TRBV15
CASRLGQSASGYTF TGTGCCAGCAGATTAGGACAGTCCGCTAGTGGCTACACCTTC - TRBJ1-2 - TRBV4-2
CASSFPGQGANYGYTF TGTGCCAGCAGCTTCCCGGGACAGGGCGCTAACTATGGCTACACCTTC few TRBJ1-2 TRBD1 TRBV28
CASSQDRTAGLAGAYNEQFF TGCGCCAGCAGCCAAGATCGGACGGCGGGTCTAGCGGGGGCATACAATGAGCAGTTCTTC - TRBJ2-1 TRBD2 TRBV4-1
CASSLAGGRDEKLFF TGTGCCAGCAGCTTGGCCGGGGGGAGGGATGAAAAACTGTTTTTT once TRBJ1-4 - TRBV5-5
CASSFPNRGGGTEAFF TGTGCCAGCAGCTTCCCCAACAGGGGTGGGGGCACTGAAGCTTTCTTT once TRBJ1-1 TRBD1 TRBV7-9
CASSIQGRGTLHF TGTGCCAGTAGTATACAGGGGAGAGGGACCCTCCACTTT - TRBJ1-6 - TRBV19